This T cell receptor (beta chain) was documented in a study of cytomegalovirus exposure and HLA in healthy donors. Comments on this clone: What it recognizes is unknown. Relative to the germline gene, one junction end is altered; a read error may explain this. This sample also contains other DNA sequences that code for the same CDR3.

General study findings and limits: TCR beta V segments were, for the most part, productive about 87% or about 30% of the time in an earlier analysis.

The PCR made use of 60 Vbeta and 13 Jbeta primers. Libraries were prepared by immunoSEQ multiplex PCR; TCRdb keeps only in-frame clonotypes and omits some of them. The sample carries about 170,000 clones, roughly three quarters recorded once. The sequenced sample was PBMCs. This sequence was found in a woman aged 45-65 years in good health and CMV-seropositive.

The CDR3 loop reads CASSLVPGSYNEQFF. DNA for the CDR3: TGCGCCAGTAGCTTGGTCCCAGGCTCGTACAATGAGCAGTTCTTC. The chain couples TRBV5-1 to TRBJ2-1; D is ambiguous. The germline V gene has CDR1 SGHRS and CDR2 YFSETQ. The CDR3 is 15 residues long.